The next 21 T cell receptor beta chains were all read from a single sample in a study of spatial heterogeneity in lung cancer. Study-wide results and caveats: The number of expanded tumor alpha and beta chains correlated with mutation number.

TCRdb re-derived calls from the 5' RACE reads in MiXCR, one entry per CDR3 protein. Of about 22,000 distinct CDR3 sequences in the sample, 2.8% are singletons; the top ten hold roughly 7.2%. These TCRs are of unknown antigen specificity. The sample's time point: sample taken at primary tumor resection. The sample was lung tumor tissue, taken at surgery. Receptors originate from a male donor with early-stage non-small cell lung cancer.

The table lists this clonotype with many counts. The rearrangement uses TRBV7-8 and TRBJ1-5; D uncertain. Deletions cut 2 bases from V and 0 bases from J, with 14 bases between. Germline CDR1 SGHVS, CDR2 FQNEAQ. The CDR3 extends over 17 amino acids. The CDR3 region has the DNA TGTGCCAGCAGCTTATGGGGTTCAGTCTATAGCAATCAGCCCCAGCATTTT. This sequence encodes CASSLWGSVYSNQPQHF.

This clonotype has a count of ten or more. The rearrangement joins TRBV4-2 to TRBJ1-5; 8 nucleotides line up with TRBD1. Germline V gives CDR1 LGHNA, CDR2 YNFKEQ. V lost 5 bases and J lost 7; bases outside the gene matches: 7. The CDR3 extends over 14 amino acids. The DNA of the CDR3 is TGTGCCAGCAGCGGACAGGGTCCCGACCAGCCCCAGCATTTT. The encoded protein is CASSGQGPDQPQHF.

By frequency in the sample, this clonotype is medium-sized (0.01 to 0.1%). The chain employs TRBV7-9 and TRBJ2-5, with a tentative D call TRBD1 (5 bases). This CDR3 is 15 amino acids long. CDR1 SEHNR and CDR2 FQNEAQ come from the germline V gene (reference sequence). The germline V and J ends were trimmed by 5 bases and 2 bases, with 15 bases remaining between them. The CDR3 DNA follows: TGTGCCAGCAGCCAGTCAGGGTCCACTCAAGAGACCCAGTACTTC. It yields the protein CASSQSGSTQETQYF.

This clonotype was seen ten or more times. The chain combines TRBV10-3 with TRBJ2-2; TRBD2 might be the D (5 bases). Trimming took 4 bases from V and 2 from J, leaving 17 bases between them. The CDR3 has 17 residues. In germline, CDR1 is ENHRY, CDR2 SYGVKD. This CDR3 is CAISGADGRENTGELFF. CDR3 DNA sequence: TGTGCCATCAGTGGTGCTGACGGACGGGAAAACACCGGGGAGCTGTTTTTT.

At least ten counts were recorded for this clonotype. The chain links TRBV20-1 to TRBJ2-1; 10 bases line up with TRBD1. V lost 6 bases to trimming and J lost 6 bases; unmatched junction nucleotides: 2. The CDR3 spans 12 residues. Germline values: CDR1 DFQATT, CDR2 SNEGSKA (reference sequence). This CDR3 is CSARQGANEQFF. CDR3 DNA: TGCAGTGCAAGACAGGGGGCCAATGAGCAGTTCTTC.

This clonotype was detected ten times or more. This sequence joins TRBV27 and TRBJ2-1, with D possibly TRBD2 on 6 matching bases. Trimming removed 3 bases at V and 0 bases at J, with 18 bases between. The germline CDR1 and CDR2 sequences are MNHEY and SMNVEV (reference sequence). This CDR3 is built from 18 residues. The CDR3 DNA reads TGTGCCAGCAGTTTCCGCGGTAGCGGCCCAAGCTCCTACAATGAGCAGTTCTTC. This sequence encodes CASSFRGSGPSSYNEQFF.

At least ten counts were recorded for this clonotype. This rearrangement joins TRBV3-1 to TRBJ2-3, with D possibly called TRBD1 or TRBD2 (6 bases each). The germline V gene has CDR1 LGHDT and CDR2 YNNKEL (reference sequence). The CDR3 contains 16 residues. The germline V and J ends were trimmed by 2 bases and 6 bases, with 18 bases remaining between them. For the CDR3, the DNA is TGTGCCAGCAGCCAATTTTCGAGGGGGGTTTCGGATACGCAGTATTTT. It codes for CASSQFSRGVSDTQYF.

In its sample, this clonotype was seen many times. The rearrangement joins TRBV29-1 to TRBJ2-3, with 10 bases lining up with TRBD2. The CDR3 loop spans 15 amino acids. From germline, CDR1 is SQVTM and CDR2 ANQGSEA. V dropped 4 bases and J dropped 4; count of bases not matched to a gene: 8. CDR3 residues: CSVAASGSNADTQYF. CDR3 coding DNA: TGCAGCGTTGCTGCTAGCGGGAGCAACGCAGATACGCAGTATTTT.

This clonotype has a count of ten or more. The CDR3 loop is CASSQAGGGSTDTQYF. CDR3 sequence (DNA): TGTGCCAGCAGCCAAGCGGGAGGAGGGAGCACAGATACGCAGTATTTT. The gene calls are TRBV3-1 and TRBJ2-3, with TRBD2 matching 7 bases. The germline V gene encodes CDR1 LGHDT and CDR2 YNNKEL (reference sequence). This CDR3 is 16 amino acids long. Losses at the gene ends were 1 base for V and 0 bases for J; bases not matched to a gene: 4.

This clonotype was observed many times. The V and J genes are TRBV10-2 and TRBJ1-1, with a possible D match to TRBD1 (6 bases). This CDR3 has 17 amino acids. The V gene's germline CDR1 is WSHSY and CDR2 SAAADI. V lost 8 bases and J lost 0, with 22 bases in between. The CDR3 region has the DNA TGCGCCAGCTCAAGACCAAAACAGGGTCCCATGAACACTGAAGCTTTCTTT. Translation: CASSRPKQGPMNTEAFF.

This clonotype occurred many times. CDR3: CASSPGTSVEQFF. DNA of the CDR3: TGTGCCAGCAGTCCCGGGACTAGCGTGGAGCAGTTCTTC. This sequence joins TRBV12-3 or TRBV12-4 and TRBJ2-1, with 10 bases lining up with TRBD2. CDR3 length: 13 residues. V gave up 5 bases and J gave up 10 bases; unmatched junction bases: 5.

In its sample, this clonotype was seen many times. The V call is TRBV29-1, the J call TRBJ2-5; a weak D match, TRBD2 (5 bases). This CDR3 comprises 13 residues. Germline V gene data show CDR1 as SQVTM and CDR2 as ANQGSEA. The ends were cut back, 5 bases at V and 0 bases at J, with 10 bases in the middle. The CDR3 sequence: CSVIGGYQETQYF. CDR3 bases: TGCAGCGTTATCGGAGGCTACCAAGAGACCCAGTACTTC.

This clonotype has a count of ten or more. V usage is TRBV3-1 and J usage is TRBJ2-2; no clear D gene. Germline V lookup: CDR1 LGHDT, CDR2 YNNKEL (reference sequence). This CDR3 comprises 14 residues. Trimming took off 6 bases at V and 3 bases at J, with 11 bases between the two ends. In DNA form, the CDR3 reads TGTGCCAGCAGGGGCAGTACTGACACCGGGGAGCTGTTTTTT. As protein: CASRGSTDTGELFF.

This clonotype was observed at least ten times. This rearrangement joins TRBV20-1 to TRBJ1-1, with TRBD1 matching over 7 bases. Germline assignment: CDR1 DFQATT and CDR2 SNEGSKA (reference sequence). The trim removed 6 bases at V and 0 bases at J, leaving 7 bases unmatched. The CDR3 loop spans 14 amino acids. The CDR3 protein is CSARDRPMNTEAFF. The CDR3 DNA is TGCAGTGCAAGGGACAGACCGATGAACACTGAAGCTTTCTTT.

There are many counts of this clonotype. The rearrangement uses TRBV12-3 or TRBV12-4 and TRBJ1-2; 9 bases are shared with TRBD1. J lost 8 bases, V lost 5 bases, and 15 bases had no gene match. The CDR3 consists of 16 residues. The CDR3 nucleotides are TGTGCCAGCAGTCACACACCGGGACAGGGCGTGAACGGCTACACCTTC. Translated: CASSHTPGQGVNGYTF.

This clonotype was detected ten times or more. V usage is TRBV20-1 and J usage is TRBJ2-7, with a possible D match to TRBD2 (5 bases). The CDR3 consists of 13 residues. Germline-derived CDR1 and CDR2 are DFQATT and SNEGSKA (reference sequence). V lost 5 bases to trimming and J lost 6 bases, with 17 bases between them. The CDR3 coding sequence is TGCAGTGCTTCAACTAGACGGGAAGGCGAGCAGTACTTC. This encodes CSASTRREGEQYF.

This clonotype was found many times. The chain is built from TRBV6-2 or TRBV6-3 and TRBJ2-5; 7 bases align to TRBD1. The V segment lost 4 bases and the J segment 0 bases; nucleotides outside the gene matches: 14. This CDR3 comprises 18 residues. Germline V gene lookup returns CDR1 MNHEY and CDR2 SVGEGT. CDR3 amino acids: CASSSHSTSRGNQETQYF. CDR3 bases: TGTGCCAGCAGTTCTCACTCTACAAGCAGGGGGAACCAAGAGACCCAGTACTTC.

This clonotype was recorded at least ten times. The J gene is TRBJ2-7, the V gene TRBV11-2, with TRBD2 matching 14 bases. CDR3 length: 14 amino acids. V lost 5 bases, J lost 4 bases, and 1 base stayed unmatched. Germline CDR1 SGHAT, CDR2 FQNNGV. The CDR3 spells CASSRTSGRYEQYF. DNA for the CDR3: TGTGCCAGCAGCCGGACTAGCGGGAGGTACGAGCAGTACTTC.

This clonotype was observed at least ten times. V usage is TRBV13 and J usage is TRBJ2-3; a possible D gene is TRBD2 (6 bases). From germline, CDR1 is PRHDT and CDR2 FYEKMQ (reference sequence). The V and J ends lost 3 bases and 11 bases respectively, with 12 bases between them. CDR3 length equals 12 residues. The CDR3 DNA sequence: TGTGCCAGCAGCTTCGCGGGGCGGGAGCAGTATTTT. Translated, it gives CASSFAGREQYF.

This clonotype is labeled medium-sized. The chain couples TRBV12-5 to TRBJ2-1; D is possibly TRBD1 or TRBD2 (5 bases each). V gave up 1 base and J gave up 12 bases, with 22 bases separating them. The CDR3 contains 16 residues. Germline CDR1 LGHNT, CDR2 FRNRAP. CDR3: CASGLGPGQSKEGQFF. CDR3 DNA sequence: TGTGCTAGTGGTTTGGGGCCAGGACAATCAAAAGAGGGGCAGTTCTTC.

The sample holds many counts of this clonotype. This rearrangement joins TRBV20-1 to TRBJ1-2; TRBD1 matches at 8 bases. Germline V gives CDR1 DFQATT, CDR2 SNEGSKA (reference sequence). CDR3 length: 13 amino acids. V lost 6 bases to trimming and J lost 2 bases; unmatched junction nucleotides: 5. CDR3 nucleotides: TGCAGTGCACGGACAGGGAGAAACTATGGCTACACCTTC. Protein product: CSARTGRNYGYTF.